This T cell receptor beta chain appears in the sequencing data of a study of control samples from healthy donors and cancer patients. Profiled with immunoSEQ multiplex PCR; TCRdb holds only in-frame clones, not every one. In the table there are 70,000 to 100,000 clones, about 88% of which are singletons. Trimming cost V 2 bases and J 8 bases, with 7 bases left between them. Germline V lookup: CDR1 MNHNY, CDR2 SVGAGI (reference sequence). The CDR3 runs to 11 residues. Sequencing was carried out using blood. J is TRBJ2-7 and V is TRBV6-6; D might be TRBD1 (6 bases). This TCR derives from a woman in her fifties or sixties in good health. This CDR3 reads CASSYQGQQYF. CDR3 nucleotide sequence: TGTGCCAGCAGTTACCAGGGGCAGCAGTACTTC.